This T cell receptor (beta chain) was sequenced during a study of T cells after yellow fever vaccination. Whole-study results and caveats: One caveat is that FACS-sorted repertoires could contain abundant clonotypes contaminating from the bulk population.

With 2 bases removed from V and 1 base from J, the gap between germline ends came to 10 bases. The CDR3 consists of 15 residues. CDR1 PRHDT and CDR2 FYEKMQ come from the germline V gene (reference sequence). MiXCR, applied by TCRdb to the 5' RACE reads, yields one record per CDR3 protein. Of 400,000 or so distinct CDR3 sequences listed, about 19% are singletons. This clonotype was counted only a few times. What it recognizes is unknown. The sequence was obtained from a young man who received the YFV17D yellow fever vaccine. The specimen comprised PBMCs, sampled before the yellow fever booster vaccination. The gene calls are TRBV13 and TRBJ2-3; no firm D call. CDR3: CASSLRLSGTDTQYF. The CDR3 DNA follows: TGTGCCAGCAGCTTAAGGTTATCTGGCACAGATACGCAGTATTTT.